This T cell receptor (beta chain) was documented in a study of radiation and T cells in renal cell carcinoma. CDR3 length: 15 residues. V lost 6 bases, J lost 1 base, and 14 bases lay in between. Germline V CDR1 and CDR2: KGHSH, LQKENI. Some clones are missing from TCRdb's copy, which holds only in-frame ones; the method was immunoSEQ multiplex PCR. The table records 15,000 or so clones, about half of them present only once. The treatment denotes: 15 Gy SBRT to primary tumor, nephrectomy 4 weeks later. This TCR was sampled from a woman aged 55-75 years with renal cell carcinoma. The sequencing here drew on tumor tissue, taken from a patient whose treatment included radiotherapy and nephrectomy. The chain carries TRBV18 and TRBJ2-3, with D perhaps matching TRBD1 or TRBD2 (6 bases each). The CDR3 is CASSESRGRTDTQYF. DNA of the CDR3: TGTGCCAGCTCCGAAAGTCGGGGGCGCACAGATACGCAGTATTTT.